This T cell receptor beta chain comes out of a study of CD8 T cells in ankylosing spondylitis. This clonotype has a count of ten or more. Because the CDR3's place on the DNA is in doubt, the DNA is left out and the CDR3 is given as listed by TCRdb. TCRdb re-derived calls from the 5' RACE reads in MiXCR, one entry per CDR3 protein. The sample includes about 160,000 distinct CDR3 sequences, roughly 18% of them seen just once. Ends included, the CDR3 has 17 residues. The sequence was obtained from a male donor with ankylosing spondylitis or in good health (not recorded which). Sequencing was done on a sample of blood, either unsorted or a sorted T cell fraction (not recorded which). V and J are TRBV12-3 or TRBV12-4 and TRBJ2-7; the table's D call TRBD1 went unverified against the DNA. CDR3: CASSFGAGGGQTYEQYF.